This record looks at one T cell receptor beta chain sequence and its context. This CDR3 comprises 15 residues. V trimming: 5 bases; J trimming: 5 bases; junction bases outside the gene matches: 5. The germline V gene has CDR1 SGHNT and CDR2 YENEEA. These data come from a study of blood T cell repertoires in COVID-19. Study background: COVID-19 samples, acute and convalescent, were from the United States, Italy and Spain. Sample material is recorded as cDNA or gDNA derived from T cells, B-cell-depleted T cells, or PBMCs.

Sequencing used immunoSEQ multiplex PCR; TCRdb keeps in-frame clones, though not all of them. The repertoire holds about 49,000 clones, with about three quarters as singletons. This receptor was obtained from a man between 65 and 79 years old with active or convalescent COVID-19. This chain links TRBV11-3 with TRBJ2-2; 10 nucleotides line up with TRBD1. The sample taken for sequencing was peripheral blood. CDR3 coding DNA: TGTGCCAGCAGCAATAAGGGACAGGGGACCGGGGAGCTGTTTTTT. This codes for CASSNKGQGTGELFF.